Shown below are 9 T cell receptor beta chains from a single sample sequenced in a study. TCRdb re-analysed the RT-PCR reads in MiXCR, keeping a single row per CDR3 protein. The sample lists approximately 720,000 distinct CDR3 sequences, approximately 15% occurring once. The sequenced sample was memory CD4+ T cells from blood. The receptors were gathered from a female donor in good health, serving as a healthy control.

This clonotype has more than one count but fewer than ten. V usage is TRBV3-1 and J usage is TRBJ1-1; D is possibly TRBD1 (5 bases). Germline V gives CDR1 LGHDT, CDR2 YNNKEL (reference sequence). This CDR3 spans 14 amino acids. V was shortened by 0 bases and J by 4 bases, with 9 bases between the two germline ends. CDR3 in DNA: TGTGCCAGCAGCCAAGAGACGGGACCCACTGAAGCTTTCTTT. Protein: CASSQETGPTEAFF.

This clonotype was seen repeatedly, ten times or more. Its ends do not fully match the called genes, so a read error is possible. The chain employs TRBV28 and TRBJ1-2, with D maybe TRBD1 (6 bases). The germline gives CDR1 MDHEN, CDR2 SYDVKM. The CDR3 is made up of 13 amino acids. This chain's CDR3 is CASSPQTGYGYTF. In nucleotides, the CDR3 is TGCGCCAGCAGCCCCCAGACAGGTTATGGCTACACCTTC.

The chain recombines TRBV15 with TRBJ2-7; D is perhaps TRBD2 (5 bases). Germline loops: CDR1 LNHNV, CDR2 YYDKDF (reference sequence). This CDR3 contains 17 residues. Trimming pared 3 bases from V and 5 bases from J, leaving 23 bases between. The CDR3 sequence: CATSSDLRASSGDEQYF. In nucleotides, the CDR3 is TGTGCCACCAGCAGTGATCTAAGGGCTAGCAGTGGGGACGAGCAGTACTTC.

The chain links TRBV10-3 to TRBJ1-1, with a weak D call TRBD1 (5 bases). This CDR3 has 15 residues. CDR1 is ENHRY, CDR2 SYGVKD, per germline. Trimming took off 0 bases at V and 0 bases at J, with 8 bases between the two ends. For the CDR3, the DNA is TGTGCCATCAGTGAGTCGTTACAGGTGAACACTGAAGCTTTCTTT. Translation gives CAISESLQVNTEAFF.

V gene TRBV30 combines with J gene TRBJ2-5; 12 bases align to TRBD2. There are 18 residues in the CDR3. Germline CDR1 reads GTSNPN; CDR2 reads SVGIG (reference sequence). The ends lost 2 bases at V and 4 bases at J; junction bases unmatched: 14. The CDR3 loop is CAWSPGGLAGSSGETQYF. CDR3 coding DNA: TGTGCCTGGAGTCCGGGGGGACTAGCGGGCTCCAGCGGAGAGACCCAGTACTTC.

The chain joins TRBV28 to TRBJ2-5; no clear D gene. Germline loops: CDR1 MDHEN, CDR2 SYDVKM. The V end lost 6 bases, the J end lost 5 bases, and 7 bases lay between the germline ends. The length of the CDR3 is 11 residues. The DNA of the CDR3 is TGTGCCAGCAGCAGGTGGGAGACCCAGTACTTC. It is translated as CASSRWETQYF.

This clonotype was seen more than once but under ten times. V usage is TRBV6-2 or TRBV6-3 and J usage is TRBJ1-2; D gene unclear. CDR1 and CDR2 (germline): MNHEY, SVGEGT. V was cut by 2 bases and J by 3 bases, with 4 bases left in between. This CDR3 spans 12 amino acids. The CDR3 nucleotides read TGTGCCAGCAGTTACGCTGACTATGGCTACACCTTC. It translates to CASSYADYGYTF.

The chain joins TRBV7-8 to TRBJ1-5, with D possibly matching TRBD1 (6 bases). Per germline, CDR1 SGHVS and CDR2 FQNEAQ. The V end lost 5 bases, the J end lost 0 bases, and 17 bases lay between the germline ends. The CDR3 contains 17 residues. The CDR3, as DNA: TGTGCCAGCAGCCCGGTTGGACAGATACTTAGCAATCAGCCCCAGCATTTT. Its protein product is CASSPVGQILSNQPQHF. Combining the CDR3 with reference TRBV7-8 and TRBJ1-5 gives the whole variable domain GAGVSQSPRYKVAKRGQDVALRCDPISGHVSLFWYQQALGQGPEFLTYFQNEAQLDKSGLPSDRFFAERPEGSVSTLKIQRTQQEDSAVYLCASSPVGQILSNQPQHFGDGTRLSIL.

This clonotype was observed a single time. Being one base from a much bigger clone, this may be a read error. The chain combines TRBV11-2 with TRBJ2-1, with D hard to call. TRBJ2-7 explains the end of the DNA better; the J call may be wrong. This CDR3 spans 13 amino acids. CDR1 is SGHAT and CDR2 is FQNNGV in the germline V gene. The CDR3 sequence: CASSSKISGQQYF. The CDR3 nucleotides are TGTGCCAGCAGTTCAAAGATATCGGGCCAGCAGTACTTC.